A selection of T cell receptor beta chains follows, all from one sample in a study of cytomegalovirus exposure and HLA in healthy donors. Sequenced by immunoSEQ multiplex PCR; TCRdb stores in-frame clones only, minus some. The table includes some 73,000 clones, roughly 90% detected once. Material: PBMCs. These receptors were taken from a woman under 30 in good health and CMV-seropositive. The CDR3 runs from the conserved cysteine through the conserved F or W. D genes are given only for firm matches. A clone size is listed for some rows: how often the clone was seen (once, few, many), or a class if it is expanded.

>NA|15|TRBJ2-5|TRBV2|NA
CASSGLGTRQETQYF
TGTGCCAGCAGTGGGCTTGGGACAAGACAAGAGACCCAGTACTTC
>NA|15|TRBJ2-2|TRBV19|TRBD1
CASTMGQGNTGELFF
TGTGCCAGTACCATGGGACAGGGGAACACCGGGGAGCTGTTTTTT
>NA|15|TRBJ1-2|TRBV27|TRBD1
CASSWSGTANYGYTF
TGTGCCAGCAGTTGGTCGGGGACAGCTAACTATGGCTACACCTTC
>NA|16|TRBJ1-3|TRBV5-1|TRBD1
CASSLGQGSSGNTIYF
TGCGCCAGCAGCTTGGGACAGGGAAGCTCTGGAAACACCATATATTTT
>once|13|TRBJ1-1|TRBV5-8|NA
CASSFSGYTEAFF
TGTGCCAGCAGCTTTTCAGGGTACACTGAAGCTTTCTTT
>NA|15|TRBJ2-1|TRBV9|NA
CASSPTYGSSPEQFF
TGTGCCAGCAGCCCCACCTACGGGAGCAGCCCTGAGCAGTTCTTC
>NA|16|TRBJ2-1|TRBV28|TRBD2
CASSFDRGGGVNEQFF
TGTGCCAGCAGTTTCGATCGTGGGGGAGGGGTCAATGAGCAGTTCTTC
>NA|16|TRBJ2-2|TRBV2|NA
CASSDPSVAGPGELFF
TGTGCCAGCAGTGACCCTAGCGTGGCCGGGCCCGGGGAGCTGTTTTTT
>NA|15|TRBJ1-2|TRBV2|NA
CASSTPQGGNYGYTF
TGTGCCAGCAGTACACCTCAAGGAGGGAACTATGGCTACACCTTC
>few|13|TRBJ2-7|TRBV7-6|NA
CASSSTGYYEQYF
TGTGCCAGCAGCTCAACAGGGTATTACGAGCAGTACTTC
>NA|19|TRBJ2-1|TRBV2|TRBD1
CASHGGTGVGSSSYNEQFF
TGTGCCAGCCATGGTGGGACAGGGGTTGGCTCGAGCTCCTACAATGAGCAGTTCTTC
>NA|14|TRBJ1-1|TRBV5-1|TRBD1
CASSRDRGFAEAFF
TGCGCCAGCAGCCGAGACAGGGGCTTCGCTGAAGCTTTCTTT
>NA|14|TRBJ1-1|TRBV14|NA
CASSLGQTNTEAFF
TGTGCCAGCAGCCTAGGACAGACGAACACTGAAGCTTTCTTT
>NA|14|TRBJ2-3|TRBV28|TRBD2
CASLAGGRTDTQYF
TGTGCCAGCTTAGCGGGAGGGCGGACAGATACGCAGTATTTT
>NA|14|TRBJ1-6|TRBV10-3|TRBD1
CATQSGGLNSPLHF
TGTGCCACCCAATCAGGGGGACTGAATTCACCCCTCCACTTT
>NA|18|TRBJ1-2|TRBV5-1|NA
CASSFFLLSTAPNYGYTF
TGCGCCAGCAGCTTTTTTCTTCTCTCGACAGCACCTAACTATGGCTACACCTTC
>NA|15|TRBJ2-3|TRBV2|TRBD2
CASSLTSGGGDTQYF
TGTGCCAGCAGCCTGACTAGCGGGGGCGGGGATACGCAGTATTTT
>NA|15|TRBJ1-2|TRBV4-3|TRBD1
CASSQDRQGVHGYTF
TGCGCCAGCAGCCAAGATCGGCAGGGGGTTCATGGCTACACCTTC
>NA|13|TRBJ2-7|TRBV6-5|TRBD1
CASSLIQGKEQYF
TGTGCCAGCAGCCTAATACAGGGGAAAGAGCAGTACTTC
>NA|14|TRBJ1-2|TRBV7-2|NA
CASSPGREIYGYTF
TGTGCCAGCAGCCCCGGGCGGGAAATCTATGGCTACACCTTC
>once|12|TRBJ1-2|TRBV28|NA
CASSLAGYGYTF
TGTGCCAGCAGTTTAGCGGGTTATGGCTACACCTTC
>NA|14|TRBJ2-1|TRBV6-4|TRBD2
CASSGGGDYNEQFF
TGTGCCAGCAGTGGCGGGGGGGATTACAATGAGCAGTTCTTC
>NA|15|TRBJ1-3|TRBV6-6|NA
CASSYRRQAGNTIYF
TGTGCCAGCAGTTACAGAAGACAGGCTGGAAACACCATATATTTT
>NA|13|TRBJ1-2|TRBV6-6|NA
CASSYLREYGYTF
TGTGCCAGCAGTTACCTCCGGGAATATGGCTACACCTTC
>NA|14|TRBJ2-1|TRBV6-1|TRBD1
CASSLEGQGREQFF
TGTGCCAGCAGCCTTGAGGGACAGGGGCGTGAGCAGTTCTTC
>NA|15|TRBJ2-1|TRBV2|TRBD2
CASRDGLAGYNEQFF
TGTGCCAGCAGGGATGGACTAGCGGGCTACAATGAGCAGTTCTTC
>NA|13|TRBJ1-1|TRBV7-9|TRBD1
CASSGDSITEAFF
TGTGCCAGCAGCGGGGACAGTATAACTGAAGCTTTCTTT
>NA|16|TRBJ2-3|TRBV11-2|NA
CASSLQGARGADTQYF
TGTGCCAGCAGCTTGCAGGGAGCGCGCGGGGCAGATACGCAGTATTTT
>NA|17|TRBJ2-5|TRBV7-6|NA
CASSFSSWARPQETQYF
TGTGCCAGCAGCTTTTCGAGTTGGGCGCGCCCTCAAGAGACCCAGTACTTC
>NA|19|TRBJ1-5|TRBV4-2|TRBD1
CASSQVTTGEWDSNQPQHF
TGTGCCAGCAGCCAAGTTACCACAGGGGAATGGGATAGCAATCAGCCCCAGCATTTT
>NA|16|TRBJ2-1|TRBV7-8|TRBD2
CASSFKREGYYNEQFF
TGTGCCAGCAGCTTTAAGCGGGAGGGATACTACAATGAGCAGTTCTTC
>NA|15|TRBJ1-3|TRBV4-1|NA
CASSQDLGSGNTIYF
TGCGCCAGCAGCCAAGATCTCGGCTCTGGAAACACCATATATTTT
>NA|14|TRBJ2-2|TRBV7-8|NA
CASSLEGVPGELFF
TGTGCCAGCAGCTTAGAAGGAGTCCCCGGGGAGCTGTTTTTT
>NA|16|TRBJ1-4|TRBV4-2|TRBD1
CASSQVGGQGNEKLFF
TGTGCCAGCAGCCAAGTAGGGGGACAGGGGAATGAAAAACTGTTTTTT
>NA|17|TRBJ2-2|TRBV4-2|TRBD2
CASSQESPSGRGGELFF
TGTGCCAGCAGCCAAGAAAGTCCTAGCGGGAGGGGCGGGGAGCTGTTTTTT
>NA|15|TRBJ2-7|TRBV9|NA
CASSGGEGQVYEQYF
TGTGCCAGCAGCGGTGGGGAGGGACAGGTCTACGAGCAGTACTTC
>NA|16|TRBJ2-1|TRBV28|NA
CASRLLGSGPYNEQFF
TGTGCCAGCAGGCTCCTGGGGAGCGGCCCCTACAATGAGCAGTTCTTC
>once|13|TRBJ2-1|TRBV11-3|NA
CASSLTGSNEQFF
TGTGCCAGCAGCTTGACGGGTTCCAATGAGCAGTTCTTC
>NA|15|TRBJ1-6|TRBV19|TRBD1
CASSPRTGNNSPLHF
TGTGCCAGTAGTCCCCGGACAGGGAATAATTCACCCCTCCACTTT
>NA|15|TRBJ2-1|TRBV5-1|TRBD1
CASSVGTGYDNEQFF
TGCGCCAGCAGCGTAGGGACAGGGTACGACAATGAGCAGTTCTTC
>NA|16|TRBJ1-2|TRBV4-3|NA
CASSQGLGGINYGYTF
TGCGCCAGCAGCCAAGGGTTGGGAGGGATTAACTATGGCTACACCTTC
>NA|13|TRBJ2-7|TRBV6-1|TRBD1
CASRWTGGNEQYF
TGTGCCAGCAGATGGACAGGGGGCAACGAGCAGTACTTC
>NA|16|TRBJ1-1|TRBV4-3|NA
CASSQVLRERGTEAFF
TGCGCCAGCAGCCAAGTACTGCGTGAGCGCGGGACTGAAGCTTTCTTT
>few|15|TRBJ2-3|TRBV6-4|TRBD1
CASRNGTGVSDTQYF
TGTGCCAGCCGAAACGGGACAGGGGTTTCAGATACGCAGTATTTT